These 7 T cell receptor beta chains came from one sample sequenced in a study of blood T cell repertoires in COVID-19. Repertoires were generated with immunoSEQ multiplex PCR, while TCRdb's copy carries only in-frame clones and drops some. The sample holds 170,000 or so clones; more than 85% are singletons and the top ten take roughly 0.58%. The sequencing input was peripheral blood. The receptors were sampled from a man aged 55 to 70 with COVID-19, enrolled during active disease.

The gene calls are TRBV5-1 and TRBJ1-2, with 7 nucleotides matching TRBD1. Trimming at V came to 4 bases and at J to 2 bases, leaving 5 bases not matched to a gene. CDR3 size: 14 residues. Per the germline V gene, CDR1 is SGHRS and CDR2 is YFSETQ. The CDR3 DNA reads as TGCGCCAGCAGCACCGGGACAGCGAACTATGGCTACACCTTC. It encodes CASSTGTANYGYTF.

A single count supports this clone. This chain joins TRBV6-6 and TRBJ1-1; D is uncertain. Germline CDR1 MNHNY, CDR2 SVGAGI (reference sequence). V was trimmed by 2 bases and J by 4 bases, leaving 11 bases between them. This CDR3 is 14 amino acids long. CDR3 loop: CASSYRETSTEAFF. The CDR3 DNA is TGTGCCAGCAGTTACAGGGAGACTTCCACTGAAGCTTTCTTT.

This clone was seen a handful of times. V gene TRBV6-5 combines with J gene TRBJ1-1; 8 bases agree with TRBD1. J gave up 7 bases and V 6 bases, and 4 bases lay outside the gene matches. The CDR3 has 12 amino acids. Germline values: CDR1 MNHEY, CDR2 SVGAGI. The CDR3 protein is CASRAGGGEAFF. Written as DNA, the CDR3 is TGTGCCAGCAGGGCAGGGGGCGGTGAAGCTTTCTTT.

The gene calls are TRBV7-9 and TRBJ1-2; 9 bases align to TRBD1. This CDR3 spans 15 amino acids. J lost 4 bases, V lost 5 bases, and 8 bases had no gene match. In germline, CDR1 is SEHNR, CDR2 FQNEAQ (reference sequence). DNA for the CDR3: TGTGCCAGCAGCCAAGGGACAGGGATCGCCTATGGCTACACCTTC. Residues: CASSQGTGIAYGYTF.

The chain joins TRBV28 to TRBJ2-7; 7 bases are a match to TRBD1. CDR3 size: 15 residues. Germline V gives CDR1 MDHEN, CDR2 SYDVKM. After removal of 3 bases from V and 2 bases from J, the junction contained 7 bases not matched to a gene. CDR3 nucleotide sequence: TGTGCCAGCAGTTTGACAGGGACCGCTGCCTACGAGCAGTACTTC. Translated: CASSLTGTAAYEQYF.

The rearrangement links TRBV7-9 to TRBJ2-1, with 10 bases fitting TRBD2. J was trimmed by 5 bases and V by 1 base; bases with no gene match: 5. The CDR3 has 16 amino acids. Germline assignment: CDR1 SEHNR and CDR2 FQNEAQ (reference sequence). The DNA of the CDR3 is TGTGCCAGCAGCTTAGTAGGAAGCGGGAGGGACAATGAGCAGTTCTTC. Translating it yields CASSLVGSGRDNEQFF.

The chain joins TRBV5-8 to TRBJ2-3; D is uncertain. Germline V gene data show CDR1 as SGHTS and CDR2 as YDEGEE. The CDR3 extends over 16 amino acids. The ends were cut back, 4 bases at V and 1 base at J, with 16 bases in the middle. CDR3 in amino acids: CASSPVKRTGTDTQYF. For the CDR3, the DNA is TGTGCCAGCAGCCCTGTTAAGCGAACGGGCACAGATACGCAGTATTTT.